This TCR beta chain was documented in a study of cytomegalovirus exposure and HLA in healthy donors. Background on the study: Membership in the Caucasian-associated ancestry cluster was found for about 80% of around 380 genotyped donors. Study-wide findings and caveats: In an earlier analysis, productive rearrangement rates for most beta V segments clustered near 90% or 30%.

On this clone itself: The target antigen is unknown.

The PCR was carried out with 60 Vbeta primers and 13 Jbeta primers. TCRdb keeps only in-frame clones here, not all; method: immunoSEQ multiplex PCR. The sample holds 150,000 to 200,000 clones, about nine tenths seen once. The sequence was obtained from a boy under 10 years old in good health and CMV-seronegative. The sample taken for sequencing was PBMCs.

As DNA, the CDR3 is TGTGCCAGCACCTTGGACGGGCGGGGAAATTCACCCCTCCACTTT. This gives the protein CASTLDGRGNSPLHF. The V and J genes are TRBV6-5 and TRBJ1-6; D is unresolved. Germline V gene sequence: CDR1 MNHEY, CDR2 SVGAGI. The CDR3 is made up of 15 amino acids. V lost 7 bases, J lost 7 bases, and 17 bases lay in between.